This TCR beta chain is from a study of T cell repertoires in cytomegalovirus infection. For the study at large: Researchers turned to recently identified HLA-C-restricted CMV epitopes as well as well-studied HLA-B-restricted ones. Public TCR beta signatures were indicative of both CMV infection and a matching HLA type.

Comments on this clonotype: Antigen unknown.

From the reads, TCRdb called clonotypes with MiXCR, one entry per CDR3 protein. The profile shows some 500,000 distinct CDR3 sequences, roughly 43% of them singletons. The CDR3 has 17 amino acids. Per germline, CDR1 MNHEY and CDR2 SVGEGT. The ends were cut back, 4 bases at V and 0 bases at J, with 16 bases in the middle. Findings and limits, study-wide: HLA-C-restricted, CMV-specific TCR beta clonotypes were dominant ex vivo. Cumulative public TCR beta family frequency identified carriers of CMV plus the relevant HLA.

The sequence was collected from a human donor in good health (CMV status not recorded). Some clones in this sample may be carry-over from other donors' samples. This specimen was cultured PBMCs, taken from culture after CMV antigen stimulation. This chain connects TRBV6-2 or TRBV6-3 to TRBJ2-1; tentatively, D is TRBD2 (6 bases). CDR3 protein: CASSWRVEALSYNEQFF. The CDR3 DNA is TGTGCCAGCAGTTGGAGGGTGGAGGCCCTCTCCTACAATGAGCAGTTCTTC.